The next 27 T cell receptor beta chains were all read from a single sample in a study of cytomegalovirus exposure and HLA in healthy donors. Researchers ran the PCR with 60 Vbeta and 13 Jbeta primers. Repertoires were generated with immunoSEQ multiplex PCR, while TCRdb's copy carries only in-frame clones and drops some. The repertoire includes fewer than 200,000 clones, roughly 85% of them detected once, and approximately 1.5% sits in the top ten. The specimen sequenced was PBMCs. These receptors were collected from a male donor in good health and CMV-seronegative.

The V gene is TRBV2, the J gene TRBJ1-5, with TRBD1 identical over 7 bases. The germline gives CDR1 SNHLY, CDR2 FYNNEI. Losses at the gene ends were 6 bases for V and 3 bases for J; bases not matched to a gene: 2. This CDR3 comprises 13 residues. The CDR3 nucleotides are TGTGCCAGCAGGGGACAGCTCAATCAGCCCCAGCATTTT. Its protein product is CASRGQLNQPQHF. Variable domain in full (rest from reference TRBV2 and TRBJ1-5): EPEVTQTPSHQVTQMGQEVILRCVPISNHLYFYWYRQILGQKVEFLVSFYNNEISEKSEIFDDQFSVERPDGSNFTLKIRSTKLEDSAMYFCASRGQLNQPQHFGDGTRLSIL.

CDR3 residues: CASSSGTLHKAFF. CDR3 in DNA: TGTGCCAGCAGTTCCGGGACACTTCATAAAGCTTTCTTT. J is TRBJ1-1 and V is TRBV28, with D possibly being TRBD1 (6 bases). The CDR3 contains 13 residues. Germline V lookup: CDR1 MDHEN, CDR2 SYDVKM. V lost 4 bases, J lost 9 bases, and 15 bases lay in between.

The V and J genes are TRBV5-1 and TRBJ2-1, with 9 bases identical to TRBD2. V lost 0 bases to trimming and J lost 7 bases; unmatched junction nucleotides: 8. CDR1 and CDR2 (germline): SGHRS, YFSETQ. The CDR3 has 16 residues. The DNA for the CDR3 is TGCGCCAGCAGCTTGGTGGCCGCGGGGGGGAGTAATGAGCAGTTCTTC. It codes for CASSLVAAGGSNEQFF.

The V call is TRBV21-1, the J call TRBJ2-1; the table names TRBD1, a call not compared with the DNA. TRBV21-1 is a listed pseudogene. The CDR3 consists of 12 residues. This chain's CDR3 is CASSLSRGEQFF. CDR3 nucleotides: TGTGCCAGCAGCCTCAGCAGGGGGGAGCAGTTCTTC.

V gene TRBV5-4 combines with J gene TRBJ2-7; possibly TRBD2 for D (6 bases). The CDR3 has 14 residues. The germline V gene encodes CDR1 SGHNT and CDR2 YYREEE (reference sequence). V was clipped by 0 bases and J by 3 bases, with 10 bases between them. CDR3 DNA: TGTGCCAGCAGCTTGGACATGGGGGGCTACGAGCAGTACTTC. Residues: CASSLDMGGYEQYF.

This clone was seen only once. V usage is TRBV27 and J usage is TRBJ2-2; 9 bases align to TRBD1. This CDR3 comprises 15 residues. The junction had 4 bases not matched to a gene; V was cut back by 2 bases and J by 6 bases. Germline values: CDR1 MNHEY, CDR2 SMNVEV (reference sequence). The CDR3: CASSLRRTGAGELFF. The CDR3 coding sequence is TGTGCCAGCAGTTTAAGGAGGACAGGGGCCGGGGAGCTGTTTTTT.

This sequence joins TRBV4-1 and TRBJ2-7, with a weak D call TRBD1 (5 bases). This CDR3 has 13 amino acids. CDR1 is MGHRA and CDR2 is YSYEKL in the germline V gene. Trimming took 4 bases from V and 6 from J, leaving 13 bases between them. Written as DNA, the CDR3 is TGCGCCAGCAGCCCTACCCATGGGGCCGAGCAGTACTTC. Encoded protein: CASSPTHGAEQYF.

V and J are TRBV6-6 and TRBJ1-3; D is perhaps TRBD1 (5 bases). Germline values: CDR1 MNHNY, CDR2 SVGAGI (reference sequence). This CDR3 is built from 16 residues. Trimming cost V 0 bases and J 0 bases, with 9 bases left between them. The CDR3 region is CASSYSTALSGNTIYF. As DNA, the CDR3 is TGTGCCAGCAGTTACTCGACAGCGCTCTCTGGAAACACCATATATTTT.

This clone has a single count. This rearrangement joins TRBV4-2 to TRBJ2-1, with a possible D match to TRBD2 (6 bases). This CDR3 contains 17 residues. The V end lost 2 bases, the J end lost 8 bases, and 22 bases lay between the germline ends. The V gene's germline CDR1 is LGHNA and CDR2 YNFKEQ. CDR3 nucleotides: TGTGCCAGCAGCCAACTTGGTCGCGGCGGGACTGGGGATGAGCAGTTCTTC. As protein: CASSQLGRGGTGDEQFF.

This clone was detected once. The chain couples TRBV7-9 to TRBJ2-7, with 11 nucleotides matching TRBD1. Germline CDR1 SEHNR, CDR2 FQNEAQ (reference sequence). This CDR3 has 15 amino acids. After removal of 5 bases from V and 5 bases from J, the junction contained 8 bases not matched to a gene. In DNA form, the CDR3 reads TGTGCCAGCAGCGACGGGACAGGGGGAAAGCACGAGCAGTACTTC. Its translation is CASSDGTGGKHEQYF.

The chain uses TRBV28 and TRBJ2-7; D is possibly TRBD1 (5 bases). The germline CDR1 and CDR2 sequences are MDHEN and SYDVKM. Trimming cost V 4 bases and J 1 base, with 20 bases left between them. The length of the CDR3 is 17 residues. CDR3 loop: CASSSPSSGQGSYEQYF. The CDR3 DNA sequence: TGTGCCAGCAGTTCCCCCTCATCAGGGCAGGGATCCTACGAGCAGTACTTC.

The CDR3 bases are TGTGCCAGCAGCCCATCCTCGGGCGGGGGGGGGCAGTACTTC. It translates to CASSPSSGGGGQYF. This chain uses TRBV7-9 with TRBJ2-5, with 9 bases aligning to TRBD2. Unmatched junction bases numbered 12, after V lost 5 bases and J lost 11 bases. CDR1 is SEHNR and CDR2 is FQNEAQ in the germline V gene (reference sequence). This CDR3 is built from 14 residues.

This chain connects TRBV14 to TRBJ2-2, with 7 bases that match TRBD2. The CDR3 has 16 amino acids. Germline V lookup: CDR1 SGHDN, CDR2 FVKESK. J was trimmed by 4 bases and V by 5 bases; bases with no gene match: 10. The CDR3 protein is CASSARRGVVTGELFF. The CDR3 nucleotides are TGTGCCAGCAGCGCTCGACGGGGGGTTGTCACCGGGGAGCTGTTTTTT.

This clone was observed a few times. This chain uses TRBV6-6 with TRBJ2-6; D might be TRBD1 (6 bases). The length of the CDR3 is 16 residues. The germline gives CDR1 MNHNY, CDR2 SVGAGI (reference sequence). Trimming shortened V by 0 bases and J by 3 bases, and 9 bases separated the two germline ends. As DNA, the CDR3 is TGTGCCAGCAGTTACTCGCCAGGGGTTGGGGCCAACGTCCTGACTTTC. This encodes CASSYSPGVGANVLTF.

The chain recombines TRBV10-3 with TRBJ1-2; TRBD1 is a possible D gene (5 bases). CDR3 length: 16 residues. Germline V lookup: CDR1 ENHRY, CDR2 SYGVKD. The V end was cut by 0 bases, the J end by 4 bases, with 15 bases between. The CDR3 nucleotides are TGTGCCATCAGTGAGTCGGGGGGTACAGGTCTCTATGGCTACACCTTC. It codes for CAISESGGTGLYGYTF.

This clone has a handful of counts. One end of the junction does not line up with germline, which may come from a read error. The V and J genes are TRBV5-1 and TRBJ2-1; maybe TRBD2 (5 bases). Germline CDR1 SGHRS, CDR2 YFSETQ. The length of the CDR3 is 12 residues. CDR3 nucleotides: TGCGCCAGCAGCTTGGAGGACTCGCTGCATATCTTC. It translates to CASSLEDSLHIF.

On this clone: One end of the junction varies from germline; a read error may be responsible. Different DNA sequences within this sample yield the same CDR3. The genes are TRBV27 and TRBJ2-3; TRBD2 agrees at 7 bases. The CDR3 sequence is 14 residues long. The germline gives CDR1 MNHEY, CDR2 SMNVEV (reference sequence). The CDR3 DNA reads as TGCGCCAGCGGGACTCCTAACGGGCCAGATACGCAGTATTTT. This gives the protein CASGTPNGPDTQYF.

The chain has TRBV10-3 and TRBJ2-7; 12 positions match TRBD2. V gave up 3 bases and J gave up 6 bases; unmatched junction bases: 3. The germline CDR1 and CDR2 sequences are ENHRY and SYGVKD. The CDR3 is 14 residues long. For the CDR3, the DNA is TGTGCCATCAGTGACCGGACTAGCGGGACCGAGCAGTACTTC. Protein: CAISDRTSGTEQYF.

This clone was detected only once. The chain joins TRBV2 to TRBJ1-5; weak D call: TRBD1 (6 bases). CDR1 is SNHLY, CDR2 FYNNEI, per germline. Trimming removed 7 bases from V and 7 bases from J, with 14 bases in between. CDR3 length: 13 amino acids. This chain's CDR3 is CASNLQGSQPQHF. CDR3 nucleotides: TGTGCCAGCAATCTACAGGGCTCCCAGCCCCAGCATTTT.

This clone was counted a single time. The V gene is TRBV28, the J gene TRBJ1-2; D perhaps matches TRBD1 (5 bases). CDR3 length: 13 amino acids. V was pared by 6 bases and J by 3 bases, with 11 bases between. Germline V gives CDR1 MDHEN, CDR2 SYDVKM. As DNA, the CDR3 is TGTGCCAGCAGCAGGGTCGACGACTATGGCTACACCTTC. Its protein product is CASSRVDDYGYTF.

V gene TRBV5-6 combines with J gene TRBJ2-7; 10 nucleotides agree with TRBD1. The CDR3 loop spans 14 amino acids. Germline values: CDR1 SGHDT, CDR2 YYEEEE. V trimming: 3 bases; J trimming: 6 bases; junction bases outside the gene matches: 6. This CDR3 is CASSWTTGGSEQYF. For the CDR3, the DNA is TGTGCCAGCAGCTGGACGACAGGGGGCTCCGAGCAGTACTTC.

V gene TRBV7-9 combines with J gene TRBJ2-7; 7 bases map to TRBD2. The ends lost 5 bases at V and 0 bases at J; junction bases unmatched: 10. The CDR3 is made up of 16 amino acids. Germline values: CDR1 SEHNR, CDR2 FQNEAQ (reference sequence). Here the CDR3 DNA reads TGTGCCAGCAGCCCAAGCCGCGCTAGCGGCTCCTACGAGCAGTACTTC. It specifies CASSPSRASGSYEQYF.

V and J are TRBV27 and TRBJ2-4; TRBD1 is a possible D gene (6 bases). The CDR3 has 15 residues. V lost 4 bases to trimming and J lost 7 bases, with 17 bases between them. The germline V gene has CDR1 MNHEY and CDR2 SMNVEV (reference sequence). CDR3 nucleotide sequence: TGTGCCAGCAGTTCCACGACAGGTGGGGGCAACATTCAGTACTTC. Its protein product is CASSSTTGGGNIQYF.

The chain is built from TRBV25-1 and TRBJ2-2; TRBD1 might be the D (6 bases). V was cut by 6 bases and J by 2 bases, with 13 bases left in between. Germline CDR1 reads MGHDK; CDR2 reads SYGVNS. The CDR3 loop spans 15 amino acids. The DNA for the CDR3 is TGTGCCAGCAGGCCGGGACACCAAAACACCGGGGAGCTGTTTTTT. Protein sequence: CASRPGHQNTGELFF. Based on the CDR3 plus reference TRBV25-1 and TRBJ2-2, the full variable domain is EADIYQTPRYLVIGTGKKITLECSQTMGHDKMYWYQQDPGMELHLIHYSYGVNSTEKGDLSSESTVSRIRTEHFPLTLESARPSHTSQYLCASRPGHQNTGELFFGEGSRLTVL.

V and J are TRBV9 and TRBJ2-7; D possibly corresponds to TRBD1 (7 bases). There are 18 residues in the CDR3. CDR1 and CDR2 from the germline V gene are SGDLS and YYNGEE. Trimming removed 0 bases at V and 4 bases at J, with 23 bases between. CDR3 DNA sequence: TGTGCCAGCAGCGTAGCGGCGGGAAGACAGGGACCGGCGTACGAGCAGTACTTC. Its translation is CASSVAAGRQGPAYEQYF.

This chain links TRBV7-3 with TRBJ2-5; weak D call: TRBD2 (6 bases). From germline, CDR1 is SGHTA and CDR2 FQGTGA. Trimming took off 5 bases at V and 4 bases at J, with 20 bases between the two ends. The CDR3 spans 16 residues. This CDR3 is CASSLGHGGSVETQYF. The DNA of the CDR3 is TGTGCCAGCAGCCTAGGACACGGGGGTAGTGTAGAGACCCAGTACTTC.

V is TRBV6-1 and J is TRBJ2-7; no firm D call. The V gene's germline CDR1 is MNHNS and CDR2 SASEGT. The CDR3 has 12 amino acids. V lost 5 bases, J lost 0 bases, and 5 bases lay in between. DNA for the CDR3: TGTGCCAGCAGTATGAGCTCCTACGAGCAGTACTTC. It codes for CASSMSSYEQYF.